The text below deals with one T cell receptor (beta chain). The CDR3 has 15 amino acids. The germline V and J ends were trimmed by 2 bases and 2 bases, with 12 bases remaining between them. Looked up from germline, CDR1 is MNHEY and CDR2 is SMNVEV (reference sequence). Some clones are missing from TCRdb's copy, which holds only in-frame ones; the method was immunoSEQ multiplex PCR. Here the sample spans 250,000 to 300,000 clones, around 90% being singletons. This entry comes from a study of blood T cell repertoires in COVID-19. Overall study context: The samples span acute and convalescent COVID-19 from the United States, Italy and Spain.

The sequenced material came from PBMCs or T cells enriched from blood (not recorded which). The TCR was taken from a woman aged 35 to 49 who had recovered from COVID-19. J is TRBJ1-1 and V is TRBV27; D perhaps matches TRBD1 (6 bases). The CDR3 coding sequence is TGTGCCAGCAGTTTACTCTCCAGGGGAAACACTGAAGCTTTCTTT. The encoded protein is CASSLLSRGNTEAFF.